A single sample is the source of the 14 T cell receptor beta chains below, sequenced in a study of radiation and T cells in renal cell carcinoma. TCRdb's copy holds only in-frame clones and misses some; the assay was immunoSEQ multiplex PCR. The sample carries 60,000 to 95,000 clones, less than 90% recorded once. The time point: blood 4 weeks post-SBRT, at nephrectomy. The treatment was: 15 Gy SBRT to primary tumor, nephrectomy 4 weeks later. Sequenced here: blood, sampled from a patient whose treatment included radiotherapy and nephrectomy. Source of these receptors: a woman aged 60-75 years with renal cell carcinoma.

The V call is TRBV7-2, the J call TRBJ2-7; 9 nucleotides agree with TRBD2. Trimming took 2 bases from V and 2 from J; bases not matched to a gene: 7. There are 16 residues in the CDR3. Germline V gene sequence: CDR1 SGHTA, CDR2 FQGNSA. CDR3 region: CASSLYGLAMAYEQYF. As DNA, the CDR3 is TGTGCCAGCAGCTTATACGGACTAGCGATGGCCTACGAGCAGTACTTC.

The sample holds a few counts of this clone. The V call is TRBV10-2, the J call TRBJ1-3; 7 bases match TRBD1. Per the germline V gene, CDR1 is WSHSY and CDR2 is SAAADI. The CDR3 loop spans 16 amino acids. V trimming: 0 bases; J trimming: 3 bases; junction bases outside the gene matches: 5. The CDR3 sequence: CASSESARGDGNTIYF. In DNA, the CDR3 is TGCGCCAGCAGTGAGTCGGCCAGGGGGGATGGAAACACCATATATTTT.

The CDR3 DNA sequence: TGTGCCAGCAGTTTGGGAGGGGCGGACTATGGCTACACCTTC. This encodes CASSLGGADYGYTF. The V and J genes are TRBV28 and TRBJ1-2; D perhaps matches TRBD1 (5 bases). Germline values: CDR1 MDHEN, CDR2 SYDVKM. Trimming left V 3 bases short and J 3 bases short, with 11 bases between. The CDR3 loop spans 14 amino acids.

The genes are TRBV29-1 and TRBJ1-5, with 8 bases that match TRBD1. Per the germline V gene, CDR1 is SQVTM and CDR2 is ANQGSEA. V trimming: 7 bases; J trimming: 7 bases; junction bases outside the gene matches: 9. The length of the CDR3 is 13 residues. CDR3 sequence: CSAGDRNGQPQHF. The CDR3 DNA reads as TGCAGCGCAGGGGACAGGAACGGCCAGCCCCAGCATTTT.

There are a few counts of this clone. The V and J genes are TRBV19 and TRBJ1-1; D perhaps matches TRBD1 (6 bases). This CDR3 is 12 amino acids long. V gave up 1 base and J gave up 11 bases, with 11 bases separating them. Germline CDR1 LNHDA, CDR2 SQIVND (reference sequence). CDR3 sequence reads: CASSIGGTYAFF. The CDR3, as DNA: TGTGCCAGTAGTATAGGCGGGACATACGCTTTCTTT.

Only a few counts were recorded for this clone. V usage is TRBV19 and J usage is TRBJ1-4, with TRBD1 identical over 10 bases. The germline gives CDR1 LNHDA, CDR2 SQIVND (reference sequence). This CDR3 region has 16 residues. Germline trimming cut 6 bases from V and 0 bases from J; bases unmatched to any gene: 4. CDR3 region: CASSLDRGPTNEKLFF. The CDR3 DNA reads as TGTGCCAGTAGCCTCGACAGGGGGCCAACTAATGAAAAACTGTTTTTT.

This clone has just one count. The genes are TRBV5-1 and TRBJ1-2, with D perhaps matching TRBD1 (6 bases). The CDR3 is made up of 16 amino acids. Germline CDR1 reads SGHRS; CDR2 reads YFSETQ. Trimming pared 4 bases from V and 1 base from J, leaving 17 bases between. As DNA, the CDR3 is TGCGCCAGCAGCGACCCAGGGGTGTTGAGTAACTATGGCTACACCTTC. Translated: CASSDPGVLSNYGYTF.

The chain couples TRBV21-1 to TRBJ1-4. TRBV21-1 is a pseudogene locus. This CDR3 contains 13 residues. CDR3 amino acids: CASSKVDNEKLFF. The DNA for the CDR3 is TGTGCCAGCAGCAAAGTTGATAATGAAAAACTGTTTTTT.

The chain has TRBV6-5 and TRBJ1-2; 10 bases agree with TRBD1. Germline lookup yields CDR1 MNHEY and CDR2 SVGAGI. The junction had 6 bases not matched to a gene; V was cut back by 6 bases and J by 8 bases. The CDR3 runs to 13 residues. This CDR3 reads CASRTGGERGYTF. In DNA, the CDR3 is TGTGCCAGCAGGACAGGGGGCGAGAGAGGCTACACCTTC.

This chain joins TRBV5-1 and TRBJ2-5; 9 bases map to TRBD1. This CDR3 region has 15 residues. V shed 3 bases, J shed 1 base, and the junction held 4 bases outside the gene matches. CDR1 and CDR2 (germline): SGHRS, YFSETQ. CDR3: CASSWGTGIQETQYF. The CDR3 region has the DNA TGCGCCAGCAGCTGGGGGACAGGGATCCAAGAGACCCAGTACTTC. Based on the CDR3 plus reference TRBV5-1 and TRBJ2-5, the full variable domain is KAGVTQTPRYLIKTRGQQVTLSCSPISGHRSVSWYQQTPGQGLQFLFEYFSETQRNKGNFPGRFSGRQFSNSRSEMNVSTLELGDSALYLCASSWGTGIQETQYFGPGTRLLVL.

The rearrangement uses TRBV6-1 and TRBJ1-2; D is uncertain. The CDR3 is 15 residues long. With 0 bases removed from V and 9 bases from J, the gap between germline ends came to 17 bases. Germline CDR1 MNHNS, CDR2 SASEGT. The CDR3 reads CASSEASARDWRYTF. The CDR3 DNA sequence: TGTGCCAGCAGTGAAGCGAGTGCCCGCGATTGGCGCTACACCTTC.

This sequence joins TRBV4-3 and TRBJ2-3; D is ambiguous. Deletions cut 0 bases from V and 2 bases from J, with 9 bases between. Germline V lookup: CDR1 LGHNA, CDR2 YSLEER. The CDR3 is 15 amino acids. CDR3 sequence: CASSQESTDTDTQYF. As DNA, the CDR3 is TGCGCCAGCAGCCAAGAAAGTACAGACACAGATACGCAGTATTTT.

Comment on this clone: Other DNA sequences of this sample code for an identical CDR3. CDR3 nucleotides: TGTGCCAGCAGCTTAGCTCGGGGGACAGCAACTAATGAAAAACTGTTTTTT. Its translation: CASSLARGTATNEKLFF. This chain uses TRBV7-6 with TRBJ1-4; 7 nucleotides match TRBD1. With 0 bases clipped from V and 0 bases from J, the junction kept 4 bases outside the gene matches. CDR1 and CDR2 (germline): SGHVS, FNYEAQ. The CDR3 length is 17 residues.

The V call is TRBV7-8, the J call TRBJ1-1, with D uncertain. Germline CDR1 SGHVS, CDR2 FQNEAQ. The CDR3 consists of 16 residues. The V and J ends lost 4 bases and 2 bases respectively, with 17 bases between them. CDR3: CASSSSYAPGNTEAFF. Written as DNA, the CDR3 is TGTGCCAGCAGCTCATCATACGCCCCAGGTAACACTGAAGCTTTCTTT.